What follows are 8 T cell receptor beta chains derived from one specimen sequenced in a study of regulatory T cells in long-lasting Graves disease. Time point of the sample: newly diagnosed GD, antithyroid drugs for less than 3 months. Following extraction of RNA from PBMCs, that RNA was used to make the TCR library. Building of the TCR beta libraries involved iRepertoire HTBI primers and Arm-PCR of CDR3 regions. In TCRdb, the multiplex PCR reads were re-called with MiXCR into one record per CDR3 protein. The data hold approximately 400,000 distinct CDR3 sequences, with 15% observed a single time. This sample also belongs to another study, concerning T cells in Graves' hyperthyroidism and ophthalmopathy.

Here the sequenced sample was peripheral blood mononuclear cells (PBMCs), taken at new diagnosis, from a patient treated with antithyroid drugs. The receptors here all came from a woman aged 25 to 39 with Graves disease.

The table lists this clonotype with many counts. V and J are TRBV28 and TRBJ1-4; 7 bases are a match to TRBD1. This CDR3 spans 14 amino acids. Looked up from germline, CDR1 is MDHEN and CDR2 is SYDVKM. The V segment lost 5 bases and the J segment 6 bases; nucleotides outside the gene matches: 6. CDR3 protein: CASSLRDRDEKLFF. The CDR3 coding sequence is TGTGCCAGCAGTCTTAGGGACAGAGATGAAAAACTGTTTTTT.

This clonotype was counted at least ten times. The J gene is TRBJ1-2, the V gene TRBV7-2, with 9 bases identical to TRBD1. This CDR3 has 15 residues. Unmatched junction bases numbered 8, after V lost 1 base and J lost 8 bases. Germline V gene sequence: CDR1 SGHTA, CDR2 FQGNSA. CDR3 in DNA: TGTGCCAGCAGCTTAGAAAGGACAGGGGCTTTAGGCTACACCTTC. Translating it yields CASSLERTGALGYTF.

This clonotype has ten or more counts. The rearrangement links TRBV3-1 to TRBJ2-2, with no clear D. The ends were cut back, 6 bases at V and 4 bases at J, with 9 bases in the middle. Germline V gene sequence: CDR1 LGHDT, CDR2 YNNKEL (reference sequence). This CDR3 is built from 13 residues. The CDR3 nucleotides read TGTGCCAGCAGTATGCCGGGCACCGGGGAGCTGTTTTTT. Its protein product is CASSMPGTGELFF.

The chain combines TRBV12-3 or TRBV12-4 with TRBJ2-1, with 13 bases that match TRBD2. V trimming: 8 bases; J trimming: 5 bases; junction bases outside the gene matches: 9. CDR3 size: 16 residues. CDR3 protein: CASVPVTSGGNNEQFF. CDR3 DNA sequence: TGTGCCAGCGTTCCCGTGACTAGCGGGGGGAACAATGAGCAGTTCTTC.

The chain couples TRBV19 to TRBJ1-2; no definite D call. V was shortened by 7 bases and J by 7 bases, with 13 bases between the two germline ends. The germline V gene encodes CDR1 LNHDA and CDR2 SQIVND (reference sequence). CDR3 length: 12 amino acids. In nucleotides, the CDR3 is TGTGCCAGTAACAACCCGGGAGCTGGCTACACCTTC. Translation gives CASNNPGAGYTF.

The chain carries TRBV6-5 and TRBJ1-1; D is uncertain. The CDR3 runs 19 residues. Germline loops: CDR1 MNHEY, CDR2 SVGAGI. The germline V and J ends were trimmed by 0 bases and 0 bases, with 20 bases remaining between them. The CDR3 reads CASSYSISGNLFMNTEAFF. CDR3 nucleotides: TGTGCCAGCAGTTACTCGATTTCCGGGAATTTATTCATGAACACTGAAGCTTTCTTT.

The table lists this clonotype with many counts. This CDR3 is CASSHSRTSSIAEQFF. CDR3 DNA: TGTGCCAGCAGCCACTCTAGGACTAGCAGCATCGCTGAGCAGTTCTTC. This rearrangement joins TRBV12-3 or TRBV12-4 to TRBJ2-1; 8 nucleotides align to TRBD2. V lost 6 bases to trimming and J lost 9 bases; unmatched junction nucleotides: 16. CDR3 length: 16 amino acids.

The chain recombines TRBV29-1 with TRBJ1-1; D not resolved. The length of the CDR3 is 13 residues. The V end lost 7 bases, the J end lost 2 bases, and 14 bases lay between the germline ends. The germline V gene encodes CDR1 SQVTM and CDR2 ANQGSEA. CDR3 bases: TGCAGCGCCGCCTTGAAGCTTAACACTGAAGCTTTCTTT. Its protein is CSAALKLNTEAFF.